The 27 T cell receptor beta chains given below trace back to one sample, sequenced in a study of cytomegalovirus exposure and HLA in healthy donors. Amplification used 60 Vbeta primers and 13 Jbeta primers. Sequencing used immunoSEQ multiplex PCR; TCRdb keeps in-frame clones, though not all of them. This sample contains fewer than 250,000 clones. The sequenced sample consisted of PBMCs. These TCRs come from a woman in her 30s in good health and CMV-seropositive.

The V gene is TRBV5-1, the J gene TRBJ2-1; possible D gene TRBD1, 6 bases. Germline CDR1 is SGHRS and CDR2 is YFSETQ. This CDR3 contains 15 residues. V lost 6 bases to trimming and J lost 3 bases, with 16 bases between them. The CDR3 is CASNPRDKVYNEQFF. The CDR3 DNA follows: TGCGCCAGCAACCCCCGGGACAAGGTCTACAATGAGCAGTTCTTC.

The chain is built from TRBV4-1 and TRBJ2-1, with 8 bases aligning to TRBD2. The CDR3 sequence is 14 residues long. V dropped 1 base and J dropped 12; count of bases not matched to a gene: 8. Germline-derived CDR1 and CDR2 are MGHRA and YSYEKL. For the CDR3, the DNA is TGCGCCAGCAGCCAAGGGGGACTAGGGGATGGGCAGTTCTTC. This sequence encodes CASSQGGLGDGQFF.

The chain combines TRBV7-9 with TRBJ1-4; D not resolved. Germline V gives CDR1 SEHNR, CDR2 FQNEAQ (reference sequence). V was shortened by 5 bases and J by 13 bases, with 11 bases between the two germline ends. The CDR3 loop spans 11 amino acids. CDR3 coding DNA: TGTGCCAGCAGCCCTTCAGTAATACTGTTTTTT. Its translation: CASSPSVILFF.

The genes are TRBV29-1 and TRBJ1-3; TRBD1 might be the D (6 bases). The ends were cut back, 3 bases at V and 3 bases at J, with 12 bases in the middle. CDR1 and CDR2 from the germline V gene are SQVTM and ANQGSEA. The CDR3 length is 14 residues. CDR3 in DNA: TGCAGCGTTGATGGGGGGGCCGATGGAAACACCATATATTTT. This codes for CSVDGGADGNTIYF.

The chain couples TRBV5-1 to TRBJ2-7; the match to TRBD1 covers 11 bases. CDR3 length: 15 residues. J lost 4 bases, V lost 4 bases, and 7 bases had no gene match. Germline CDR1 is SGHRS and CDR2 is YFSETQ. The CDR3 protein is CASSLTDRGQYEQYF. CDR3 bases: TGCGCCAGCAGCCTCACGGACAGGGGGCAATACGAGCAGTACTTC.

The chain joins TRBV5-6 to TRBJ2-2, with 8 nucleotides matching TRBD1. Germline V CDR1 and CDR2: SGHDT, YYEEEE. The CDR3 has 17 amino acids. V gave up 0 bases and J gave up 7 bases; unmatched junction bases: 11. The CDR3 spells CASSLGWDRMANGELFF. The CDR3 coding sequence is TGTGCCAGCAGCTTGGGCTGGGACAGGATGGCGAACGGGGAGCTGTTTTTT.

This rearrangement joins TRBV19 to TRBJ1-4; D unclear. The V and J ends lost 5 bases and 7 bases respectively, with 20 bases between them. The CDR3 covers 16 residues. Germline-derived CDR1 and CDR2 are LNHDA and SQIVND (reference sequence). CDR3 DNA: TGTGCCAGTAGTCTCCAGGAATCTCCGGGAGGTGAAAAACTGTTTTTT. Amino acid sequence: CASSLQESPGGEKLFF.

This chain links TRBV9 with TRBJ1-1; no definite D call. Trimming cost V 0 bases and J 6 bases, with 15 bases left between them. From germline, CDR1 is SGDLS and CDR2 YYNGEE. The CDR3 sequence is 15 residues long. CDR3 loop: CASSVGGELSAEAFF. CDR3 in DNA: TGTGCCAGCAGCGTAGGTGGAGAGTTGTCGGCTGAAGCTTTCTTT.

The chain is built from TRBV5-8 and TRBJ2-5, with 14 bases matching TRBD2. There are 16 residues in the CDR3. Germline CDR1 reads SGHTS; CDR2 reads YDEGEE. V lost 3 bases, J lost 2 bases, and 3 bases stayed unmatched. The CDR3 loop reads CASSWGTSGGQETQYF. The DNA of the CDR3 is TGTGCCAGCAGCTGGGGGACTAGCGGGGGACAAGAGACCCAGTACTTC. Based on the CDR3 plus reference TRBV5-8 and TRBJ2-5, the full variable domain is EAGVTQSPTHLIKTRGQQATLRCSPISGHTSVYWYQQALGLGLQFLLWYDEGEERNRGNFPPRFSGRQFPNYSSELNVNALELEDSALYLCASSWGTSGGQETQYFGPGTRLLVL.

This chain uses TRBV11-2 with TRBJ1-2, with D possibly matching TRBD1 (6 bases). CDR3 size: 15 residues. Between the trimmed V and J ends, which lost 4 bases and 8 bases, there was a span of 20 bases. CDR1 SGHAT and CDR2 FQNNGV come from the germline V gene. The CDR3 DNA is TGTGCCAGCAGCTCCGAGGGGTTACAGGGAAGGGGCTACACCTTC. Protein: CASSSEGLQGRGYTF.

This chain uses TRBV7-2 with TRBJ1-1, with a possible D match to TRBD1 (6 bases). The CDR3 covers 15 residues. Trimming removed 3 bases at V and 3 bases at J, with 14 bases between. Germline V gene lookup returns CDR1 SGHTA and CDR2 FQGNSA. The DNA of the CDR3 is TGTGCCAGCAGCTTCAGGGGCAATCTCTACACTGAAGCTTTCTTT. Protein sequence: CASSFRGNLYTEAFF.

The V and J genes are TRBV30 and TRBJ2-7; no reliable D call. The CDR3 contains 10 residues. V was pared by 5 bases and J by 7 bases, with 9 bases between. CDR1 is GTSNPN and CDR2 is SVGIG in the germline V gene (reference sequence). CDR3 sequence: CAWGKTEQYF. CDR3 nucleotides: TGTGCCTGGGGTAAGACAGAGCAGTACTTC.

The CDR3 loop is CASSLFAGSYEQYF. The CDR3 DNA reads TGTGCCAGCAGCTTATTCGCGGGCTCCTACGAGCAGTACTTC. This sequence joins TRBV7-6 and TRBJ2-7, with D possibly TRBD2 on 5 matching bases. CDR1 is SGHVS and CDR2 is FNYEAQ in the germline V gene. V was clipped by 2 bases and J by 0 bases, with 8 bases between them. This CDR3 is 14 amino acids long.

The chain joins TRBV30 to TRBJ1-2, with 9 positions matching TRBD1. After removal of 1 base from V and 7 bases from J, the junction contained 4 bases not matched to a gene. From germline, CDR1 is GTSNPN and CDR2 SVGIG (reference sequence). The CDR3 loop spans 13 amino acids. Here the CDR3 reads CAWSDRGRGGYTF. In DNA, the CDR3 is TGTGCCTGGAGTGACAGGGGGCGGGGTGGCTACACCTTC.

The V call is TRBV10-1, the J call TRBJ2-3, with D unresolved. Germline values: CDR1 WNHNN, CDR2 SYGVQD (reference sequence). This CDR3 has 14 amino acids. Trimming left V 3 bases short and J 1 base short, with 8 bases between. DNA for the CDR3: TGCGCCAGCAGTGACCCCCCGGGCACAGATACGCAGTATTTT. It specifies CASSDPPGTDTQYF.

V and J are TRBV4-3 and TRBJ1-2, with 7 bases that match TRBD1. J was trimmed by 3 bases and V by 0 bases; bases with no gene match: 4. This CDR3 region has 15 residues. Germline-derived CDR1 and CDR2 are LGHNA and YSLEER. The CDR3 DNA reads as TGCGCCAGCAGCCAAGATAACAGGGGTGACTATGGCTACACCTTC. This encodes CASSQDNRGDYGYTF.

CDR3 nucleotides: TGTGCCAGCAAACGGGGGGGCACAGATACGCAGTATTTT. Translation gives CASKRGGTDTQYF. The V call is TRBV5-4, the J call TRBJ2-3, with 7 positions matching TRBD2. The germline CDR1 and CDR2 sequences are SGHNT and YYREEE (reference sequence). The CDR3 extends over 13 amino acids. Trimming cost V 6 bases and J 1 base; bases outside gene matches: 2.

The gene calls are TRBV19 and TRBJ2-2; maybe TRBD1 (6 bases). Germline lookup yields CDR1 LNHDA and CDR2 SQIVND (reference sequence). V was trimmed by 0 bases and J by 0 bases, leaving 14 bases between them. The CDR3 spans 18 residues. CDR3 loop: CASSIDAGTPANTGELFF. The CDR3 DNA sequence: TGTGCCAGTAGTATAGACGCCGGGACACCCGCGAACACCGGGGAGCTGTTTTTT.

The V and J genes are TRBV5-1 and TRBJ2-2; 9 positions agree with TRBD1. Germline lookup yields CDR1 SGHRS and CDR2 YFSETQ. V lost 2 bases, J lost 3 bases, and 2 bases stayed unmatched. CDR3 length: 15 amino acids. CDR3: CASSLRTGDTGELFF. CDR3 DNA: TGCGCCAGCAGCTTAAGGACAGGGGACACCGGGGAGCTGTTTTTT.

The chain employs TRBV15 and TRBJ2-7; D is undetermined. V shed 1 base and J shed 0 bases, with 7 bases lying between them. The CDR3 spans 14 residues. Germline V gene sequence: CDR1 LNHNV, CDR2 YYDKDF (reference sequence). The CDR3 is CATSRVASSYEQYF. The DNA of the CDR3 is TGTGCCACCAGCAGAGTTGCCAGCTCCTACGAGCAGTACTTC.

The gene calls are TRBV6-5 and TRBJ2-3; tentative D call: TRBD2 (6 bases). Trimming shortened V by 6 bases and J by 3 bases, and 10 bases separated the two germline ends. This CDR3 is 13 amino acids long. In germline, CDR1 is MNHEY, CDR2 SVGAGI. In nucleotides, the CDR3 is TGTGCCAGCAGGAGCGGGTTTACAGATACGCAGTATTTT. The encoded protein is CASRSGFTDTQYF.

A note on this clone: Other DNA sequences in the same sample also yield this CDR3. The rearrangement joins TRBV27 to TRBJ1-2; no clear D. Trimming cost V 6 bases and J 4 bases, with 15 bases left between them. The CDR3 spans 14 residues. From germline, CDR1 is MNHEY and CDR2 SMNVEV (reference sequence). The CDR3 is CASRFLQTSYGYTF. CDR3 nucleotide sequence: TGTGCCAGCAGATTTTTACAGACCAGCTATGGCTACACCTTC.

V usage is TRBV6-5 and J usage is TRBJ2-1, with TRBD1 matching 7 bases. The germline V gene encodes CDR1 MNHEY and CDR2 SVGAGI. This CDR3 contains 15 residues. Trimming at V came to 0 bases and at J to 2 bases, leaving 1 base not matched to a gene. Here the CDR3 DNA reads TGTGCCAGCAGTTACTCGGGGACAGCCTACAATGAGCAGTTCTTC. This gives the protein CASSYSGTAYNEQFF.

V and J are TRBV27 and TRBJ1-4; 7 positions agree with TRBD1. Germline CDR1 reads MNHEY; CDR2 reads SMNVEV (reference sequence). J was trimmed by 6 bases and V by 3 bases; bases with no gene match: 10. The CDR3 has 16 residues. CDR3 in amino acids: CASSFRSRGRDEKLFF. CDR3 in DNA: TGTGCCAGCAGTTTCCGCAGTAGGGGGCGCGATGAAAAACTGTTTTTT.

J is TRBJ2-1 and V is TRBV7-7; 7 bases map to TRBD2. After removal of 3 bases from V and 1 base from J, the junction contained 6 bases not matched to a gene. CDR3 length: 16 residues. Germline V lookup: CDR1 SSHAT, CDR2 FNYEAQ (reference sequence). Here the CDR3 reads CASSFSSGTSYNEQFF. The CDR3 bases are TGTGCCAGCAGCTTCTCGAGCGGGACTTCCTACAATGAGCAGTTCTTC.

The chain carries TRBV28 and TRBJ2-3; TRBD2 matches at 10 bases. J lost 1 base, V lost 3 bases, and 7 bases had no gene match. This CDR3 is 17 amino acids long. The germline gives CDR1 MDHEN, CDR2 SYDVKM. The CDR3 DNA sequence: TGTGCCAGCAGTTTTCGCCCAACTAGCGGGGGCACAGATACGCAGTATTTT. Protein product: CASSFRPTSGGTDTQYF.

The chain joins TRBV7-9 to TRBJ2-5; 12 bases align to TRBD1. The CDR3 runs 14 residues. The V gene's germline CDR1 is SEHNR and CDR2 FQNEAQ (reference sequence). After removal of 10 bases from V and 4 bases from J, the junction contained 7 bases not matched to a gene. Here the CDR3 DNA reads TGTGCCATACCCGGGACAGGGGGCGGAGAGACCCAGTACTTC. This sequence encodes CAIPGTGGGETQYF.